The 30 T cell receptor beta chains below all came from one sample that was sequenced in a study of T cells in Graves' hyperthyroidism and ophthalmopathy. TCR beta CDR3 sequences were amplified from RNA transcripts. An initial round of RT-PCR targeting the TCR CDR3 relied on the HTBI primer set. TCRdb independently ran MiXCR on the multiplex PCR reads; one entry per CDR3 protein. The sample contains approximately 520,000 distinct CDR3 sequences, under 25% of which appear only once. Specimen: blood. Receptors originate from a man aged 18 to 35 with Graves' hyperthyroidism.

This clonotype showed up many times. This chain connects TRBV11-2 to TRBJ2-5; 7 positions agree with TRBD1. With 4 bases clipped from V and 3 bases from J, the junction kept 2 bases outside the gene matches. CDR3 length: 13 amino acids. Germline loops: CDR1 SGHAT, CDR2 FQNNGV. The CDR3 loop reads CASSSTGKETQYF. As DNA, the CDR3 is TGTGCCAGCAGCTCGACAGGGAAAGAGACCCAGTACTTC.

The chain combines TRBV20-1 with TRBJ1-2, with D possibly TRBD1 on 5 matching bases. This CDR3 spans 12 amino acids. Trimming pared 3 bases from V and 3 bases from J, leaving 8 bases between. Germline CDR1 and CDR2: DFQATT and SNEGSKA (reference sequence). The CDR3: CSASGGYYGYTF. The CDR3 DNA reads as TGCAGTGCTAGTGGGGGGTACTATGGCTACACCTTC.

This chain links TRBV3-1 with TRBJ2-5; D possibly matches TRBD1 or TRBD2 (5 bases each). The CDR3 covers 15 residues. Trimming left V 4 bases short and J 2 bases short, with 14 bases between. The germline gives CDR1 LGHDT, CDR2 YNNKEL (reference sequence). CDR3 protein: CASSRTGTWQETQYF. As DNA, the CDR3 is TGTGCCAGCAGCCGGACCGGGACGTGGCAAGAGACCCAGTACTTC.

This clonotype was seen at least ten times. The chain is built from TRBV13 and TRBJ1-1, with TRBD1 identical over 8 bases. Germline trimming cut 2 bases from V and 5 bases from J; bases unmatched to any gene: 10. The germline V gene encodes CDR1 PRHDT and CDR2 FYEKMQ (reference sequence). CDR3 size: 16 residues. CDR3 in DNA: TGTGCCAGCAGCTTATCCTCCGGACAGGGCGGAACTGAAGCTTTCTTT. It codes for CASSLSSGQGGTEAFF. Drawing the rest from reference TRBV13 and TRBJ1-1, the complete variable domain is AAGVIQSPRHLIKEKRETATLKCYPIPRHDTVYWYQQGPGQDPQFLISFYEKMQSDKGSIPDRFSAQQFSDYHSELNMSSLELGDSALYFCASSLSSGQGGTEAFFGQGTRLTVV.

This clonotype was picked up many times. This rearrangement joins TRBV12-3 or TRBV12-4 to TRBJ2-7; no reliable D call. The CDR3 has 12 amino acids. The germline V and J ends were trimmed by 6 bases and 2 bases, with 8 bases remaining between them. This chain's CDR3 is CASSWTTYEQYF. The CDR3 bases are TGTGCCAGCAGCTGGACGACCTACGAGCAGTACTTC.

This clonotype showed up many times. J is TRBJ1-1 and V is TRBV12-3 or TRBV12-4, with D unclear. The germline V and J ends were trimmed by 1 base and 7 bases, with 19 bases remaining between them. The CDR3 covers 16 residues. The DNA of the CDR3 is TGTGCCAGCAGTTTAGGCCTAGGACCGATGCCAGTTGAAGCTTTCTTT. This encodes CASSLGLGPMPVEAFF.

The rearrangement uses TRBV2 and TRBJ2-7; maybe TRBD1 (6 bases). CDR3 length equals 19 residues. V gave up 6 bases and J gave up 5 bases, with 32 bases separating them. The germline CDR1 and CDR2 sequences are SNHLY and FYNNEI. CDR3 nucleotides: TGTGCCAGCAGGGGCATCGGGCAGGGGAAGGATTGGCGTGACCACGAGCAGTACTTC. As protein: CASRGIGQGKDWRDHEQYF.

Remarks on this clonotype: This clone may be a read error of a much larger clone one base away. Since the CDR3 does not end with the conserved phenylalanine or tryptophan, this likely comes from a read error. CDR3 sequence reads: CSATWGANYGYTV. The CDR3 nucleotides read TGCAGTGCCACCTGGGGGGCTAACTATGGCTACACCGTC. V and J are TRBV20-1 and TRBJ1-2; the D gene is possibly TRBD1 (5 bases). Germline CDR1 is DFQATT and CDR2 is SNEGSKA (reference sequence). The CDR3 is 13 residues long. V lost 6 bases to trimming and J lost 0 bases, with 11 bases between them.

This clonotype was detected many times. V is TRBV6-1 and J is TRBJ1-1, with D maybe TRBD1 (6 bases). V lost 0 bases and J lost 10, with 15 bases in between. Germline CDR1 is MNHNS and CDR2 is SASEGT. This CDR3 spans 14 amino acids. The CDR3 is CASSEAGATIGAFF. The CDR3 coding sequence is TGTGCCAGCAGTGAAGCGGGGGCCACCATAGGAGCTTTCTTT.

This clonotype has at least ten counts. The CDR3 bases are TGTGCCAGCAGTGATCGGGGCTTCACTGAAGCTTTCTTT. Translated, it gives CASSDRGFTEAFF. The chain has TRBV6-1 and TRBJ1-1, with D tentatively TRBD1 (5 bases). V was shortened by 3 bases and J by 4 bases, with 9 bases between the two germline ends. The germline V gene has CDR1 MNHNS and CDR2 SASEGT. The CDR3 totals 13 residues.

The chain couples TRBV30 to TRBJ1-6; D might be TRBD1 (5 bases). The germline V gene has CDR1 GTSNPN and CDR2 SVGIG (reference sequence). V was shortened by 3 bases and J by 8 bases, with 23 bases between the two germline ends. The CDR3 totals 17 residues. The DNA of the CDR3 is TGTGCCTGGAGCCACGCCGGCCGGGGGTCCGGGTATTCACCCCTCCACTTT. It specifies CAWSHAGRGSGYSPLHF. Using reference TRBV30 and TRBJ1-6 for the parts outside the CDR3, the full variable domain is SQTIHQWPATLVQPVGSPLSLECTVEGTSNPNLYWYRQAAGRGLQLLFYSVGIGQISSEVPQNLSASRPQDRQFILSSKKLLLSDSGFYLCAWSHAGRGSGYSPLHFGNGTRLTVT.

This clonotype was counted a few times. The chain links TRBV19 to TRBJ1-1; D is unclear. The CDR3 covers 13 residues. V was cut by 10 bases and J by 5 bases, with 17 bases left in between. Looked up from germline, CDR1 is LNHDA and CDR2 is SQIVND (reference sequence). The DNA for the CDR3 is TGTGCCACTTCCTGGGCGGGAGGTACTGAAGCTTTCTTT. It translates to CATSWAGGTEAFF.

The V gene is TRBV20-1, the J gene TRBJ1-1; tentatively, D is TRBD1 (6 bases). Germline lookup yields CDR1 DFQATT and CDR2 SNEGSKA (reference sequence). V was shortened by 6 bases and J by 4 bases, with 15 bases between the two germline ends. The CDR3 extends over 13 amino acids. CDR3 bases: TGCAGTGCCCCGAGGGGGGGGAGCACTGAAGCTTTCTTT. This encodes CSAPRGGSTEAFF.

On this clonotype itself: A read error may produce the germline difference seen at one junction end. The chain has TRBV10-3 and TRBJ2-7; the match to TRBD2 covers 10 bases. The CDR3 contains 15 residues. In germline, CDR1 is ENHRY, CDR2 SYGVKD. This CDR3 reads CASSESSGSIYEQYF. The DNA of the CDR3 is TGTGCCAGCAGTGAGTCTAGCGGGAGTATCTACGAGCAGTACTTC.

The chain is built from TRBV4-1 and TRBJ2-7; no firm D call. The germline V gene has CDR1 MGHRA and CDR2 YSYEKL. With 5 bases removed from V and 4 bases from J, the gap between germline ends came to 18 bases. The CDR3 has 15 residues. CDR3: CASSLTQAGSYEQYF. CDR3 nucleotide sequence: TGCGCCAGCAGCTTAACCCAGGCAGGAAGTTACGAGCAGTACTTC.

Ten or more counts support this clonotype. V is TRBV6-1 and J is TRBJ1-2, with 9 bases fitting TRBD1. Unmatched junction bases numbered 16, after V lost 9 bases and J lost 8 bases. CDR1 and CDR2 from the germline V gene are MNHNS and SASEGT. This CDR3 has 15 amino acids. The CDR3 nucleotides are TGTGCCAGTTGGGTAACAGGGGGCGTCCTTTCCGGCTACACCTTC. Protein sequence: CASWVTGGVLSGYTF.

This clonotype has a handful of counts. The rearrangement links TRBV7-9 to TRBJ1-6, with 8 positions matching TRBD1. Germline CDR1 SEHNR, CDR2 FQNEAQ (reference sequence). The CDR3 runs to 16 residues. J was trimmed by 10 bases and V by 2 bases; bases with no gene match: 10. The CDR3 DNA reads as TGTGCCAGCAGCTTACCAGGGACAGGAAACCGCTCACCCCTCCACTTT. Its translation is CASSLPGTGNRSPLHF.

The CDR3 DNA is TGTGCCAGCACCCCTTCCGGGACGCCCACGAACACCGGGGAGCTGTTTTTT. Translated: CASTPSGTPTNTGELFF. The V call is TRBV9, the J call TRBJ2-2, with D possibly being TRBD1 or TRBD2 (5 bases each). The germline gives CDR1 SGDLS, CDR2 YYNGEE. Trimming left V 6 bases short and J 0 bases short, with 18 bases between. This CDR3 comprises 17 residues.

This clonotype was picked up many times. The chain recombines TRBV28 with TRBJ2-7; maybe TRBD1 (6 bases). Germline V gives CDR1 MDHEN, CDR2 SYDVKM. The V gene lost 3 bases and the J gene lost 5 bases, with 17 bases spanning the gap. The CDR3 covers 15 residues. The CDR3 is CASSLPPGTINEQYF. The CDR3 DNA is TGTGCCAGCAGTTTGCCCCCCGGGACAATTAACGAGCAGTACTTC. Variable domain in full (rest from reference TRBV28 and TRBJ2-7): DVKVTQSSRYLVKRTGEKVFLECVQDMDHENMFWYRQDPGLGLRLIYFSYDVKMKEKGDIPEGYSVSREKKERFSLILESASTNQTSMYLCASSLPPGTINEQYFGPGTRLTVT.

This chain joins TRBV14 and TRBJ1-2; D uncertain. V lost 1 base and J lost 1, with 13 bases in between. Per the germline V gene, CDR1 is SGHDN and CDR2 is FVKESK. The CDR3 runs 16 residues. CDR3 DNA sequence: TGTGCCAGCAGCCAAGCGGGATTGAGGGTTAACTATGGCTACACCTTC. Translating it yields CASSQAGLRVNYGYTF.

The chain links TRBV2 to TRBJ1-5, with 7 bases that match TRBD1. The CDR3 spans 14 residues. Germline trimming cut 6 bases from V and 4 bases from J; bases unmatched to any gene: 6. CDR1 is SNHLY and CDR2 is FYNNEI in the germline V gene. This CDR3 is CASRGDSLNQPQHF. The CDR3 DNA follows: TGTGCCAGCAGAGGGGACAGTCTAAATCAGCCCCAGCATTTT.

This clonotype was seen at least ten times. The rearrangement links TRBV30 to TRBJ1-2; 7 bases are shared with TRBD1. With 5 bases clipped from V and 6 bases from J, the junction kept 9 bases outside the gene matches. The CDR3 has 13 amino acids. Germline assignment: CDR1 GTSNPN and CDR2 SVGIG (reference sequence). This CDR3 reads CAWVRQGLDGYTF. CDR3 in DNA: TGTGCCTGGGTAAGACAGGGACTGGATGGCTACACCTTC.

This clonotype was detected ten times or more. The chain carries TRBV10-3 and TRBJ1-5, with D hard to call. V was clipped by 0 bases and J by 0 bases, with 9 bases between them. The CDR3 has 16 amino acids. Germline CDR1 and CDR2: ENHRY and SYGVKD. The DNA for the CDR3 is TGTGCCATCAGTGAGTCGAATCGGGTTAGCAATCAGCCCCAGCATTTT. Amino acids: CAISESNRVSNQPQHF.

This clonotype was counted at least ten times. This chain joins TRBV5-5 and TRBJ2-7; D is uncertain. The CDR3 contains 14 residues. The V and J ends lost 2 bases and 0 bases respectively, with 9 bases between them. Germline CDR1 and CDR2: SGHKS and YYEKEE (reference sequence). Written as DNA, the CDR3 is TGTGCCAGCAGCTTCGGCTGGAGCTCCTACGAGCAGTACTTC. Its protein is CASSFGWSSYEQYF.

The chain couples TRBV28 to TRBJ2-7; no reliable D call. Trimming cost V 5 bases and J 2 bases, with 7 bases left between them. Germline V gives CDR1 MDHEN, CDR2 SYDVKM. CDR3 size: 12 residues. The CDR3 protein is CASSAFPYEQYF. The CDR3 nucleotides read TGTGCCAGCAGTGCGTTCCCCTACGAGCAGTACTTC.

The V gene is TRBV11-1, the J gene TRBJ1-2; D is undetermined. CDR3 length equals 16 residues. Germline V lookup: CDR1 SGHAT, CDR2 FQDESV (reference sequence). The germline V and J ends were trimmed by 1 base and 3 bases, with 15 bases remaining between them. CDR3 nucleotide sequence: TGTGCCAGCAGCTTAGGAGTGGATGCGTCCTACTATGGCTACACCTTC. Residues: CASSLGVDASYYGYTF. Together with reference TRBV11-1 and TRBJ1-2, the CDR3 gives the full variable domain: EAEVAQSPRYKITEKSQAVAFWCDPISGHATLYWYRQILGQGPELLVQFQDESVVDDSQLPKDRFSAERLKGVDSTLKIQPAELGDSAMYLCASSLGVDASYYGYTFGSGTRLTVV.

Only a few counts were recorded for this clonotype. A much larger clone lies a single base off, so this may be a read error. CDR3 in DNA: TGTGCCGGCAGTTCGGACCCGGGACAGGGGAGCCCCTACGAGCAGTACTTC. Its protein is CAGSSDPGQGSPYEQYF. The V gene is TRBV28, the J gene TRBJ2-7, with 10 bases matching TRBD1. Germline CDR1 is MDHEN and CDR2 is SYDVKM. The length of the CDR3 is 17 residues.

This clonotype was recorded at least ten times. A much larger clone differs from this one at a single base, so this may be a read error. The chain combines TRBV28 with TRBJ1-2, with D possibly being TRBD1 (6 bases). The CDR3 has 13 residues. Germline CDR1 MDHEN, CDR2 SYDVKM. Trimming stripped 3 bases from V and 3 bases from J, with 8 bases between. The CDR3 DNA reads TGTGCCAGCAGTTTTGGACAGTACTATGGCTACACCTTC. Translating it yields CASSFGQYYGYTF.

This clonotype was picked up a small number of times. This chain joins TRBV9 and TRBJ1-2, with 7 positions matching TRBD1. The V and J ends lost 3 bases and 4 bases, in that order; junction bases with no gene match: 15. The CDR3 is 17 amino acids. CDR1 SGDLS and CDR2 YYNGEE come from the germline V gene. This CDR3 reads CASSASPSLRDSYGYTF. In DNA, the CDR3 is TGTGCCAGCAGCGCATCACCATCGCTCAGGGACAGCTATGGCTACACCTTC.

The J gene is TRBJ2-7, the V gene TRBV13; 9 nucleotides align to TRBD2. The V segment lost 8 bases and the J segment 2 bases; nucleotides outside the gene matches: 13. From germline, CDR1 is PRHDT and CDR2 FYEKMQ (reference sequence). This CDR3 is 16 amino acids long. The CDR3 region has the DNA TGTGCCAGCGGCGGCGGTGCGGGAGGGAGGGCCTACGAGCAGTACTTC. It encodes CASGGGAGGRAYEQYF.